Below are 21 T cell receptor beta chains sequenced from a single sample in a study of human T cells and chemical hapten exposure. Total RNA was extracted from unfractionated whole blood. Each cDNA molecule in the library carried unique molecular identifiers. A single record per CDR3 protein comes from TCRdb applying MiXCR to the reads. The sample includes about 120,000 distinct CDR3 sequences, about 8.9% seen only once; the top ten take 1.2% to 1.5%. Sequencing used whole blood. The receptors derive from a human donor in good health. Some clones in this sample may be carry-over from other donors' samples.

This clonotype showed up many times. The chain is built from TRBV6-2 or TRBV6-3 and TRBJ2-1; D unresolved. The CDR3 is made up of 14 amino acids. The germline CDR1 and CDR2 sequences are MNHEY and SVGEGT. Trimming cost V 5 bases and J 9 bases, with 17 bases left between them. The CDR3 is CASSLPELDPEQFF. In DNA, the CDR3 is TGTGCCAGCAGTCTGCCCGAATTAGACCCTGAGCAGTTCTTC.

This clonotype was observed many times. The CDR3 sequence: CASSQVRGKVAFF. CDR3 in DNA: TGTGCCAGCAGCCAAGTCAGGGGGAAGGTCGCTTTCTTT. This rearrangement joins TRBV4-2 to TRBJ1-1, with 7 bases matching TRBD1. Germline lookup yields CDR1 LGHNA and CDR2 YNFKEQ. Trimming removed 1 base from V and 11 bases from J; junction bases left unmatched: 7. CDR3 length: 13 amino acids.

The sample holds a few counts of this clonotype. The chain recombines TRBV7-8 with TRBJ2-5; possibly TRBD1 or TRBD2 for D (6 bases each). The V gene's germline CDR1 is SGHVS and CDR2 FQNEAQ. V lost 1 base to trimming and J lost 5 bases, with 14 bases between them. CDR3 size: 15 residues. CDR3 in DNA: TGTGCCAGCAGCTTAGGGGGGGCAGGAATGGAGACCCAGTACTTC. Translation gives CASSLGGAGMETQYF. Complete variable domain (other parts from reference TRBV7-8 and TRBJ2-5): GAGVSQSPRYKVAKRGQDVALRCDPISGHVSLFWYQQALGQGPEFLTYFQNEAQLDKSGLPSDRFFAERPEGSVSTLKIQRTQQEDSAVYLCASSLGGAGMETQYFGPGTRLLVL.

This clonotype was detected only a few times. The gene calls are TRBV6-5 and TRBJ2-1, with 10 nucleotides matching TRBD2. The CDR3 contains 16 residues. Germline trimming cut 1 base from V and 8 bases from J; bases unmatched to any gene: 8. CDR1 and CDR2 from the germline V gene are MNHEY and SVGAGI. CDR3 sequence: CASSYWERGGNHEQFF. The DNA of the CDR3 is TGTGCCAGCAGTTACTGGGAGCGGGGGGGTAACCATGAGCAGTTCTTC.

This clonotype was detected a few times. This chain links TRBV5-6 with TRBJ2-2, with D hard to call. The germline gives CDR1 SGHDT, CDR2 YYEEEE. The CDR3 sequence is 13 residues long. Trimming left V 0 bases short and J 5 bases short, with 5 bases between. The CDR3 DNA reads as TGTGCCAGCAGCTTGGAGGCAACCGGGGAGCTGTTTTTT. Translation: CASSLEATGELFF. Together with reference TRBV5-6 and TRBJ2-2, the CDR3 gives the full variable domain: DAGVTQSPTHLIKTRGQQVTLRCSPKSGHDTVSWYQQALGQGPQFIFQYYEEEERQRGNFPDRFSGHQFPNYSSELNVNALLLGDSALYLCASSLEATGELFFGEGSRLTVL.

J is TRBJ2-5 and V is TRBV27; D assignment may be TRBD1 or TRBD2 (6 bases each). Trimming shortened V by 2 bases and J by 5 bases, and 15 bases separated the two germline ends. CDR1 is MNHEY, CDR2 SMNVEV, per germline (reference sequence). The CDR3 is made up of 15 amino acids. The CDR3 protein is CASSLSLGGWETQYF. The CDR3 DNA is TGTGCCAGCAGTTTAAGTCTCGGGGGCTGGGAGACCCAGTACTTC.

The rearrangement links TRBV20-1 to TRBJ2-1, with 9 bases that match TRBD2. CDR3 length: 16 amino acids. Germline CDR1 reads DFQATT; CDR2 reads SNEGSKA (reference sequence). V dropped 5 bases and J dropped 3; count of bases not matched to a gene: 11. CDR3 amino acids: CSAPGGRTSDYNEQFF. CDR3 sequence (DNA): TGCAGTGCTCCTGGGGGGAGGACTAGCGACTACAATGAGCAGTTCTTC.

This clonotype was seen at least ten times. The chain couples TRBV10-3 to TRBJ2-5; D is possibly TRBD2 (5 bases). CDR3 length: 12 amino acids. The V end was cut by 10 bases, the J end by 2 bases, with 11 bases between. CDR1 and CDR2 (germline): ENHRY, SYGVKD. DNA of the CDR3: TGTGCCACAAATCCGGGGCAAGAGACCCAGTACTTC. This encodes CATNPGQETQYF.

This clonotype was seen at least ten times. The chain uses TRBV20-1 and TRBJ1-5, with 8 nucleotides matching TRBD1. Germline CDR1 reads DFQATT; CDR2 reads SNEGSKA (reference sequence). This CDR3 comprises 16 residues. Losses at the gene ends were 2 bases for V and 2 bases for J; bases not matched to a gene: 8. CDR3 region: CSARIEQGVGNQPQHF. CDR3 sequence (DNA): TGCAGTGCTAGAATTGAACAGGGGGTCGGCAATCAGCCCCAGCATTTT.

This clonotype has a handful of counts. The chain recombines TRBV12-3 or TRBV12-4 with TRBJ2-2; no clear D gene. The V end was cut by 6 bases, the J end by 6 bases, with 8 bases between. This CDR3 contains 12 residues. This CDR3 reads CASSPEAGELFF. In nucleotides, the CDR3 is TGTGCCAGCAGCCCGGAAGCCGGGGAGCTGTTTTTT.

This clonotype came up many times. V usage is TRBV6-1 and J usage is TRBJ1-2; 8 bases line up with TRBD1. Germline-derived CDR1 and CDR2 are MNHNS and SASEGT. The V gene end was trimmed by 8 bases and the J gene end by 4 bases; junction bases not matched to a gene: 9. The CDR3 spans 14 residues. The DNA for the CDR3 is TGTGCCAGCGGTAGGGACAGGCCCTTCTATGGCTACACCTTC. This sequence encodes CASGRDRPFYGYTF.

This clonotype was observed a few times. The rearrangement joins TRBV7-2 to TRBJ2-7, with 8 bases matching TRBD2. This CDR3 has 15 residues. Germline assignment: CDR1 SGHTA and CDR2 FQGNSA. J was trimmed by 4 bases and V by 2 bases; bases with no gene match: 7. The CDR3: CASSLRVAGLYEQYF. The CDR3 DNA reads TGTGCCAGCAGCTTAAGGGTAGCGGGGTTGTACGAGCAGTACTTC. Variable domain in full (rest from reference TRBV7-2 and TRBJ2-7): GAGVSQSPSNKVTEKGKDVELRCDPISGHTALYWYRQSLGQGLEFLIYFQGNSAPDKSGLPSDRFSAERTGGSVSTLTIQRTQQEDSAVYLCASSLRVAGLYEQYFGPGTRLTVT.

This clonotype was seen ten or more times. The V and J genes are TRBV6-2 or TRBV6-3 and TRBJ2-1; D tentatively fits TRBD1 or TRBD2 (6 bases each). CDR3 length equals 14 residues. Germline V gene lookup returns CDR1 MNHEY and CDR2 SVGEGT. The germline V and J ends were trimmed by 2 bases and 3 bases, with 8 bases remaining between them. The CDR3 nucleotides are TGTGCCAGCAGTTACGGAGGGGGCTACAATGAGCAGTTCTTC. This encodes CASSYGGGYNEQFF.

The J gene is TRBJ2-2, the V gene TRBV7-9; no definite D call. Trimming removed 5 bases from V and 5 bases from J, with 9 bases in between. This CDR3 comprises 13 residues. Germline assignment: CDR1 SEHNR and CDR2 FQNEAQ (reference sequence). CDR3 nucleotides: TGTGCCAGCAGCCTCAGACCTACCGGGGAGCTGTTTTTT. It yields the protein CASSLRPTGELFF.

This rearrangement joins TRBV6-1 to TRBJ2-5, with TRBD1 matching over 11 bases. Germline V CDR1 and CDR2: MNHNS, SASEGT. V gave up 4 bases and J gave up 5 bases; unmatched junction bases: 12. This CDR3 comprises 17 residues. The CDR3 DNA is TGTGCCAGCAGTGTTGGGAGGGGACAGGGGGGCTTGGAGACCCAGTACTTC. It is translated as CASSVGRGQGGLETQYF.

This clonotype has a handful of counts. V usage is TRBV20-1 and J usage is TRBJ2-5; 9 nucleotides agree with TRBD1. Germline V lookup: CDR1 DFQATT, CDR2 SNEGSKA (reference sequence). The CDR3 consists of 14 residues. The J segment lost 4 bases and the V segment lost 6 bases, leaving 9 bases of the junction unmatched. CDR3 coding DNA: TGCAGTGCCCGACAGGGGGACGAAAGAGAGACCCAGTACTTC. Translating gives CSARQGDERETQYF.

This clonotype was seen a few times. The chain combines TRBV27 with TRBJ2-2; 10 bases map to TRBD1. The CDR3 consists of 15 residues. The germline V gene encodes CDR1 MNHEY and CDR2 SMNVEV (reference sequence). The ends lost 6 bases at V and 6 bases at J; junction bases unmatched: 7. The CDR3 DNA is TGTGCCAGCAGGGCCGGGACAGGGGCGTCCGGGGAGCTGTTTTTT. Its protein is CASRAGTGASGELFF.

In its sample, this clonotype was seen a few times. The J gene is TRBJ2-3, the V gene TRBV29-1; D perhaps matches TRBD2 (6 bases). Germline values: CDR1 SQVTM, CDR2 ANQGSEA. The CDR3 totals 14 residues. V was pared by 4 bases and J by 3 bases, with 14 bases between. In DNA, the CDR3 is TGCAGCGTTGGATTGGCGGAGGGGACAGATACGCAGTATTTT. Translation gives CSVGLAEGTDTQYF.

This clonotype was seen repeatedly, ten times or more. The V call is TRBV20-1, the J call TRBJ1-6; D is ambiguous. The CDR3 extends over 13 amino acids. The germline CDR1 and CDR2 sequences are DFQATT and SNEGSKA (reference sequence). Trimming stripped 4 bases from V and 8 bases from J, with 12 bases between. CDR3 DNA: TGCAGTGCTATCTTGCAGAGAGATTCACCCCTCCACTTT. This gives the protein CSAILQRDSPLHF.

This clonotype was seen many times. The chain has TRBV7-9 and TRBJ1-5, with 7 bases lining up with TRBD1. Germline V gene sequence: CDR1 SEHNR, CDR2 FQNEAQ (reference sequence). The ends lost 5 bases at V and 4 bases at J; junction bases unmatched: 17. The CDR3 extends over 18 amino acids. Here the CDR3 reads CASSLYRDSHRDNQPQHF. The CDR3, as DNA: TGTGCCAGCAGCCTGTACCGGGACAGTCACCGCGATAATCAGCCCCAGCATTTT.

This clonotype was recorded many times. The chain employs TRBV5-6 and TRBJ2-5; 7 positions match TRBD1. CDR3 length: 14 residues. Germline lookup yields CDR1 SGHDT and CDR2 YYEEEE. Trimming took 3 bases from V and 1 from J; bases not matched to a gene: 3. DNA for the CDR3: TGTGCCAGCAGCTCCCGGACAGGCCAAGAGACCCAGTACTTC. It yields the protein CASSSRTGQETQYF.